This T cell receptor (beta chain) was identified in a study of monozygotic twins with inflammatory bowel disease (dated by TCRdb to between 2017 and 2020). Regarding the complete study: The full study comprised about 28 monozygotic twin pairs: nine German pairs (four IBD-concordant, five IBD-discordant) and 19 IBD-discordant Danish pairs. Within discordant pairs, disease-associated traits were sought mainly by comparing IBD patients with their genetically identical healthy co-twins. Each individual had, on average, about 151 000 unique TCRalpha sequences and 181 000 unique TCRbeta sequences available for analysis.

The full study reports these points: The results gave no support for a single strong signal or clonotype linked to IBD. Fewer clonotypes were shared with other individuals by IBD patients than by healthy twins, most markedly in patients showing signs of disease activity. Because patients were on differing immunosuppressive treatments, the repertoires may have picked up extra background noise and inter-individual variability. Concordant and discordant twins showed no difference in repertoire similarity, possibly because of limited statistical power. IBD patients had lower TCRbeta repertoire diversity, measured by the inverse Simpson index, than their healthy co-twins. The analysis was unable to tell apart different T cell subtypes.

As to this clonotype: Its cognate antigen has yet to be identified.

An approximately 2.5 ml peripheral blood sample was drawn into PAXgene tubes per donor and stored at -80°C. Without T cell sorting, total RNA was isolated from whole blood using the PAXgene blood miRNA kit on an automated QIAcube. Peripheral blood from monozygotic twin pairs, either concordant or discordant for inflammatory bowel disease, underwent deep TCRalpha and TCRbeta repertoire profiling that used unique molecular barcoding. Smoking habits were recorded for all twin pairs, and each individual was classified as a current, former or never smoker. The protocol used for the library was 5' RACE. Preparation of each TCR library used about 3,200 ng of total RNA. cDNA was synthesized with SMARTScribe reverse transcriptase in eight separate reactions per sample. Unique molecular identifiers containing a 6-nucleotide sample barcode were introduced through template switching during cDNA synthesis. TCRalpha and TCRbeta cDNA was amplified by two nested PCRs of around 15 and 9 cycles, with bead purification after each PCR. Before amplification, the cDNA was treated with uracil DNA-glycosylase and purified using the QIAquick PCR purification kit. The second PCR was the step at which Illumina TruSeq-compatible adapters and sample-specific barcodes were added. Library quality and concentration were assessed using TapeStation and Qubit, and roughly 5.5 ng of each library was pooled. The pooled libraries were sequenced with 2 x 100 bp reads and custom sequencing primers on an Illumina HiSeq2500 single-index Rapid Run. Concerning the study's data processing: MiGEC version 1.2.6 was used for UMI-based consensus assembly, which corrected PCR and sequencing errors. MiXCR version 2.1.1 was used for V(D)J alignment, clonotype assembly and CDR3 extraction. To normalise gene usage, clonotype sharing and MAIT/NKT TCR abundance, the analysis used the top 1000, 10 000 and 20 000 clonotypes per sample. After downsampling to 27 000 UMIs, diversity was calculated as the inverse Simpson index using the vegan R package. Paired Mann-Whitney U tests were applied to discordant twin pairs, with Benjamini-Hochberg correction for multiple testing. The reads, reprocessed by TCRdb, yield one row per CDR3 protein sequence and no DNA. V and J calls and clone size were set by TCRdb, not the authors. The sample's table lists a count of around 99,000 distinct CDR3 sequences. Approximately 13% of the sample belongs to the ten largest clones.

The CDR3 spans 14 residues, from the cysteine through the phenylalanine. The coding DNA is unavailable. The germline V gene sets CDR1 to SGHRS and CDR2 to YFSETQ. Sample: blood. The TCR originated in a human donor with ulcerative colitis or Crohn's disease, or a healthy co-twin of an affected twin (not recorded which). The chain couples TRBV5-1 to TRBJ2-3; the TCRdb D gene call, TRBD1, has no DNA to confirm it. The encoded CDR3 is CASSLNRETDTQYF.